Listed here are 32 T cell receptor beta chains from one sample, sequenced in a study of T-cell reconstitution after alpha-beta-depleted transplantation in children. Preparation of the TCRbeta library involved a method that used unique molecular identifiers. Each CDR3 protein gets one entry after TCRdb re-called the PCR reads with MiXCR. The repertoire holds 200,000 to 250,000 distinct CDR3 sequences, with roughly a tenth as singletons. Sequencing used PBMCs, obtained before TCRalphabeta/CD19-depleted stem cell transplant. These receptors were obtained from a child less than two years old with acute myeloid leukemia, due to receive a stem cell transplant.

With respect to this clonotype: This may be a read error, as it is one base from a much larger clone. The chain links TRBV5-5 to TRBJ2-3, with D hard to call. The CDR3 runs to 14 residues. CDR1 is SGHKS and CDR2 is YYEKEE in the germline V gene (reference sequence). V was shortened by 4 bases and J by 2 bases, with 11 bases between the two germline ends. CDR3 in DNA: TGTGCCAGCAGCGCCTTTGGGCTCACAGATACGCAGTATTTT. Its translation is CASSAFGLTDTQYF.

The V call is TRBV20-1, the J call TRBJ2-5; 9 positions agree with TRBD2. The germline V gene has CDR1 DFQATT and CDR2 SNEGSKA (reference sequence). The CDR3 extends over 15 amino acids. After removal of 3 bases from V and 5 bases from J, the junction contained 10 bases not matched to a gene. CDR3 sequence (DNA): TGCAGTGCTAGGGCCGGACTAGCGCCTTCGGAGACCCAGTACTTC. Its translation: CSARAGLAPSETQYF.

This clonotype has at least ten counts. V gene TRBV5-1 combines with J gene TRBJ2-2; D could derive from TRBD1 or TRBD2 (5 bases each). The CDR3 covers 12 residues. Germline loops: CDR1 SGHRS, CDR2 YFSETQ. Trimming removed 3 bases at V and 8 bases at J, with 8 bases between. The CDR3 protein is CASSSGQGELFF. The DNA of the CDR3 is TGCGCCAGCAGCTCGGGGCAGGGGGAGCTGTTTTTT.

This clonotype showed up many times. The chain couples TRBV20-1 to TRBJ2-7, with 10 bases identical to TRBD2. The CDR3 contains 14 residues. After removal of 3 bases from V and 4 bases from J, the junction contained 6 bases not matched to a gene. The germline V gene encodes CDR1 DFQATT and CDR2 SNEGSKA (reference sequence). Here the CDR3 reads CSARWPSGSYEQYF. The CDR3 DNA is TGCAGTGCTAGGTGGCCTAGCGGGAGTTACGAGCAGTACTTC.

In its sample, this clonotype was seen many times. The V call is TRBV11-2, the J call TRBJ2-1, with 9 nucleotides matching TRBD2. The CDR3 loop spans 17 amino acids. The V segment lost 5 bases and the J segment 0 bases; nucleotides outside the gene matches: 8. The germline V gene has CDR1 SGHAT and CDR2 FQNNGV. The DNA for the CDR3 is TGTGCCAGCAGCACAGACACTAGCGGGCTCTCCTACAATGAGCAGTTCTTC. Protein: CASSTDTSGLSYNEQFF.

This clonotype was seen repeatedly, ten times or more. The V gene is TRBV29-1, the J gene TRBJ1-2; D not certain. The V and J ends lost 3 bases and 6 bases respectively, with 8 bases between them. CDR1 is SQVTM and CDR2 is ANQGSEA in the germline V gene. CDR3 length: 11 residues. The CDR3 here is CSVDRNNGYTF. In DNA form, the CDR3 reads TGCAGCGTTGACAGAAACAATGGCTACACCTTC.

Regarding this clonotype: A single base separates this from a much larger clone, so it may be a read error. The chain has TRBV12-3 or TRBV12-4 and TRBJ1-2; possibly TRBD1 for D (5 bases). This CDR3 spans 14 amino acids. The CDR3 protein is CASTPSAGYYGDTF. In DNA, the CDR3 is TGTGCCAGCACCCCATCCGCAGGGTACTATGGCGACACCTTC.

The CDR3 bases are TGTGCCGGGAGAGGGACCCTCGGCGAGGCCTGGGAGCTGTTTTTT. Protein product: CAGRGTLGEAWELFF. The genes are TRBV2 and TRBJ2-2, with D perhaps matching TRBD1 or TRBD2 (5 bases each). Germline V CDR1 and CDR2: SNHLY, FYNNEI. The CDR3 sequence is 15 residues long. V was trimmed by 11 bases and J by 9 bases, leaving 25 bases between them.

This chain's CDR3 is CASSPRVAGGEQFF. In DNA form, the CDR3 reads TGTGCCAGCAGCCCTAGGGTTGCGGGGGGTGAGCAGTTCTTC. The chain uses TRBV7-6 and TRBJ2-1, with 8 positions matching TRBD2. CDR3 length: 14 amino acids. The V gene end was trimmed by 5 bases and the J gene end by 9 bases; junction bases not matched to a gene: 9. CDR1 SGHVS and CDR2 FNYEAQ come from the germline V gene. The whole variable domain, remainder taken from reference TRBV7-6 and TRBJ2-1, is GAGVSQSPRYKVTKRGQDVALRCDPISGHVSLYWYRQALGQGPEFLTYFNYEAQQDKSGLPNDRFSAERPEGSISTLTIQRTEQRDSAMYRCASSPRVAGGEQFFGPGTRLTVL.

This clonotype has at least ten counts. The CDR3 DNA is TGTGCCAGCAGGGGCAATGAGCAGTTCTTC. Its protein product is CASRGNEQFF. The rearrangement links TRBV7-9 to TRBJ2-1; D call uncertain. Germline CDR1 SEHNR, CDR2 FQNEAQ (reference sequence). The germline V and J ends were trimmed by 6 bases and 6 bases, with 3 bases remaining between them. This CDR3 spans 10 amino acids.

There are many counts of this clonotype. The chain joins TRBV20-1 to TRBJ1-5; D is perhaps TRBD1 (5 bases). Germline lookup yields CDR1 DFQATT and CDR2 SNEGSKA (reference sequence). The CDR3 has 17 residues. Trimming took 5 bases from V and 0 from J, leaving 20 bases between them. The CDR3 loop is CSALRRDQVVSNQPQHF. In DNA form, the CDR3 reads TGCAGTGCTCTGCGCCGGGACCAGGTCGTTAGCAATCAGCCCCAGCATTTT.

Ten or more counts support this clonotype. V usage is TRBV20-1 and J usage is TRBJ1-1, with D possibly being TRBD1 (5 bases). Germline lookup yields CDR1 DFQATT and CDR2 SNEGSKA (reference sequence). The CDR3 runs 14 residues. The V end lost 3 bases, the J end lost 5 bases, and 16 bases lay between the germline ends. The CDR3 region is CSASIGRAHTEAFF. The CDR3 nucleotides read TGCAGTGCTAGTATCGGCAGGGCTCATACTGAAGCTTTCTTT.

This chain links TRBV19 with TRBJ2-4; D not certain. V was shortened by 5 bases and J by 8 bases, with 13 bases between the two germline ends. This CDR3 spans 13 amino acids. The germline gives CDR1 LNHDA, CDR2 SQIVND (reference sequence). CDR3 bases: TGTGCCAGTAGTCCCAGCCAGCCTTACATTCAGTACTTC. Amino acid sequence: CASSPSQPYIQYF.

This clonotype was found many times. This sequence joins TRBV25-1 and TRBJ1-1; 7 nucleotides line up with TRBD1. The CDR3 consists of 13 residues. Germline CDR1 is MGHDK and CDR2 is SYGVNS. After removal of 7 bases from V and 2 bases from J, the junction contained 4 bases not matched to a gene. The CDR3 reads CASTGTANTEAFF. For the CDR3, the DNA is TGTGCCAGCACCGGGACAGCAAACACTGAAGCTTTCTTT.

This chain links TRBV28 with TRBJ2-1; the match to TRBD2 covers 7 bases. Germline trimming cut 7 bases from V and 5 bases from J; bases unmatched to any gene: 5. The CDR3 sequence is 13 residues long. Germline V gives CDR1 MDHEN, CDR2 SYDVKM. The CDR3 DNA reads TGTGCCAGCACAAAGCGGGACCACAATGAGCAGTTCTTC. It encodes CASTKRDHNEQFF.

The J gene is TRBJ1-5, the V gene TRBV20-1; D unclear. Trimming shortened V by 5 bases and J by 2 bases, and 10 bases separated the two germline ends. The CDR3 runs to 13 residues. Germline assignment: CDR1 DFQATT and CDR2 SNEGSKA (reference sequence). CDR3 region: CSAEYSGNQPQHF. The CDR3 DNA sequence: TGCAGTGCTGAGTACAGTGGCAATCAGCCCCAGCATTTT.

The CDR3 bases are TGTGCCAGCAGCTTAGGGACAGGGGGTGCTATGGCTGAAGCTTTCTTT. This gives the protein CASSLGTGGAMAEAFF. The chain combines TRBV7-9 with TRBJ1-1, with 10 bases that match TRBD1. Per the germline V gene, CDR1 is SEHNR and CDR2 is FQNEAQ (reference sequence). This CDR3 has 16 residues. Trimming removed 1 base from V and 6 bases from J; junction bases left unmatched: 8.

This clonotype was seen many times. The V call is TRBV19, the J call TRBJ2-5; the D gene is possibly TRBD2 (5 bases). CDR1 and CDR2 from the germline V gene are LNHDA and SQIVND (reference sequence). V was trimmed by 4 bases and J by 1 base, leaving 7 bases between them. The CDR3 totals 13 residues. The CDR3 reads CASSNGVQETQYF. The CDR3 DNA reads TGTGCCAGTAGTAACGGGGTCCAAGAGACCCAGTACTTC.

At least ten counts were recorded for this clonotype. The CDR3 sequence is CASSPQGGAKNIQYF. For the CDR3, the DNA is TGTGCCAGCTCACCCCAGGGGGGTGCAAAAAACATTCAGTACTTC. The gene calls are TRBV18 and TRBJ2-4, with TRBD1 as a possible D gene (7 bases). Trimming shortened V by 3 bases and J by 4 bases, and 13 bases separated the two germline ends. The CDR3 length is 15 residues. Germline CDR1 and CDR2: KGHSH and LQKENI.

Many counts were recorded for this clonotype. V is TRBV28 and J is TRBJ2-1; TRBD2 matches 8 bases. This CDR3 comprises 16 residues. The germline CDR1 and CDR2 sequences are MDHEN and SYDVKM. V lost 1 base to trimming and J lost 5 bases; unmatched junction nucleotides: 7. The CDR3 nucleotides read TGTGCCAGCAGTTTATTGGGTGGAGCGGGGGACAATGAGCAGTTCTTC. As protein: CASSLLGGAGDNEQFF.

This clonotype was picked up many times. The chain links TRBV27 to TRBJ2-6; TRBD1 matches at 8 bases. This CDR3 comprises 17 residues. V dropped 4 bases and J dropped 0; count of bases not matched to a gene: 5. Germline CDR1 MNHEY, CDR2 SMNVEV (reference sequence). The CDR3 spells CASSYHRGFSGANVLTF. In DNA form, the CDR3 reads TGTGCCAGCAGTTATCACAGGGGGTTCTCTGGGGCCAACGTCCTGACTTTC.

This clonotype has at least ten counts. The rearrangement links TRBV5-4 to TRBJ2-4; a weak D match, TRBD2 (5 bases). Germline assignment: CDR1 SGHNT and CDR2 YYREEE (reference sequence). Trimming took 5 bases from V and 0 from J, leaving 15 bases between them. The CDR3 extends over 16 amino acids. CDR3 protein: CASSPGEFRAKNIQYF. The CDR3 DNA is TGTGCCAGCAGTCCCGGGGAGTTTCGAGCCAAAAACATTCAGTACTTC.

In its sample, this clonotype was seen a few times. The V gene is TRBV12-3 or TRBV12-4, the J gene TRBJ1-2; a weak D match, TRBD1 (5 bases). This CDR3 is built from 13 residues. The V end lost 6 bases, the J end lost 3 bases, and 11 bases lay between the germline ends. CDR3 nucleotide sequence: TGTGCCAGCAGGAGGTCGGGGGACTATGGCTACACCTTC. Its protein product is CASRRSGDYGYTF.

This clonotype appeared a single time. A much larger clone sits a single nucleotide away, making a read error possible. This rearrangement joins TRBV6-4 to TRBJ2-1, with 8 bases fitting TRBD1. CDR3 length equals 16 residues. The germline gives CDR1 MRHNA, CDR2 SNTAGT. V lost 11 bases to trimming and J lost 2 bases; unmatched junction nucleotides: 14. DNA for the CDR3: TGTGCCGGCATCCGCAACCCAGGGGGCACCTACAATGAGCAGTTCTTC. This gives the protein CAGIRNPGGTYNEQFF.

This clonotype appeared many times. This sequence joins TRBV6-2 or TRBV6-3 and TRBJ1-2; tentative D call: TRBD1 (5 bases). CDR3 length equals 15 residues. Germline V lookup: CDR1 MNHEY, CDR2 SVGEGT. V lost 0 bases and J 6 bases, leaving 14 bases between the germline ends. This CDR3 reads CASSYSTVWGNGYTF. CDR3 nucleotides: TGTGCCAGCAGTTACTCCACGGTCTGGGGCAATGGCTACACCTTC.

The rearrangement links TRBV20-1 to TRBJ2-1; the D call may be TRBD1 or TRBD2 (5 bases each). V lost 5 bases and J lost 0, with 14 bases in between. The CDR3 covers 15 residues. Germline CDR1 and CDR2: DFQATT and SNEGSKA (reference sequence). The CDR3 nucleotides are TGCAGTGCTGTAGGGACCCCGAGCTCCTACAATGAGCAGTTCTTC. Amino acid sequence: CSAVGTPSSYNEQFF.

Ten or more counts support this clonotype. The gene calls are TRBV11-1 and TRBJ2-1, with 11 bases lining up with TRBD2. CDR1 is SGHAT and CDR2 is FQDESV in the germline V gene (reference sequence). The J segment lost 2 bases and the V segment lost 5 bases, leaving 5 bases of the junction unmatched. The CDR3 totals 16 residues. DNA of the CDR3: TGTGCCAGCAGCCCAAGGACTAGCGGGCCCTACAATGAGCAGTTCTTC. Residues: CASSPRTSGPYNEQFF.

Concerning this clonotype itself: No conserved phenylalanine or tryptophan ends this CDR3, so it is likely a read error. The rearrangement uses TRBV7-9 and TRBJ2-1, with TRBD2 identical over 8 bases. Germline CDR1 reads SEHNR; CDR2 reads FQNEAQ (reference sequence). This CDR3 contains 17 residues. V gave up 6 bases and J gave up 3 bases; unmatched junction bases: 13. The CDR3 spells CASRLELSSGRYNEQFY. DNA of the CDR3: TGTGCCAGCAGATTGGAATTGTCTAGCGGGCGCTACAATGAGCAGTTCTAC.

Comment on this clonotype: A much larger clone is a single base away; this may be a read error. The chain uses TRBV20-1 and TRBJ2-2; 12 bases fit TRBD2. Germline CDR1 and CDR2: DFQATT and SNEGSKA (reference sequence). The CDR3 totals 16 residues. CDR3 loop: CSARASGRVNTGEMFF. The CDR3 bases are TGCAGTGCAAGGGCTAGCGGGAGGGTGAACACCGGGGAGATGTTTTTT.

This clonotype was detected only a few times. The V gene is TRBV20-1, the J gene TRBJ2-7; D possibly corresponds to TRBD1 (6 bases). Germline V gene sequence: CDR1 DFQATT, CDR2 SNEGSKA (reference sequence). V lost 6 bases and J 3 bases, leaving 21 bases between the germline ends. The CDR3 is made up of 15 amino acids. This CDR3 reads CSAPDPGQGSYEQYF. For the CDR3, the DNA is TGCAGTGCCCCCGATCCTGGGCAGGGGAGCTACGAGCAGTACTTC.

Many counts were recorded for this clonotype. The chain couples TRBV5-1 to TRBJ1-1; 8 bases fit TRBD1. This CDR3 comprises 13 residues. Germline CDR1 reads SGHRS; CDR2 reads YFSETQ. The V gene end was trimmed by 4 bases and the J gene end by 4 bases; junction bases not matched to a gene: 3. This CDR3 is CASSVTGGTEAFF. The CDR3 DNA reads TGCGCCAGCAGCGTAACAGGGGGCACTGAAGCTTTCTTT. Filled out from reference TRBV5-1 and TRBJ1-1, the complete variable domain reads KAGVTQTPRYLIKTRGQQVTLSCSPISGHRSVSWYQQTPGQGLQFLFEYFSETQRNKGNFPGRFSGRQFSNSRSEMNVSTLELGDSALYLCASSVTGGTEAFFGQGTRLTVV.

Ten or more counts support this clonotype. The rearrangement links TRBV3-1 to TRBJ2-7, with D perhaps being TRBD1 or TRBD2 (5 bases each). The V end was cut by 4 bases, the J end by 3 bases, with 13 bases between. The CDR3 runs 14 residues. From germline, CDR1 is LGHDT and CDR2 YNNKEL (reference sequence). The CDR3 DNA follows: TGTGCCAGCAGCCGATCGGGACGGGACTACGAGCAGTACTTC. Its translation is CASSRSGRDYEQYF.